These 21 T cell receptor beta chains share one sample of origin, sequenced in a study of cytomegalovirus exposure and HLA in healthy donors. With 60 Vbeta and 13 Jbeta primers, the PCR was carried out. Assay: immunoSEQ multiplex PCR; the TCRdb copy retains only in-frame clones and omits some. This table has some 120,000 clones, 79% appearing once. Sequencing was carried out using PBMCs. The receptors originated from a man between 25 and 39 years old in good health and CMV-seropositive.

The chain links TRBV9 to TRBJ1-2; 8 bases fit TRBD1. This CDR3 is built from 15 residues. V shed 3 bases and J 8 bases; nucleotides not matched to a gene: 12. Germline CDR1 is SGDLS and CDR2 is YYNGEE. The CDR3 spells CASSGLDRAADGYTF. The CDR3 coding sequence is TGTGCCAGCAGCGGTTTGGACAGGGCAGCTGACGGCTACACCTTC.

J is TRBJ2-7 and V is TRBV7-2; weak D call: TRBD2 (6 bases). Germline CDR1 is SGHTA and CDR2 is FQGNSA. The CDR3 runs 15 residues. Trimming removed 5 bases at V and 5 bases at J, with 19 bases between. The CDR3 loop reads CASSPGRGMWHEQYF. The DNA for the CDR3 is TGTGCCAGCAGCCCCGGTCGGGGGATGTGGCACGAGCAGTACTTC.

Concerning this clone itself: This same CDR3 is encoded by further DNA sequences in the sample. J is TRBJ2-1 and V is TRBV6-5; 7 bases match TRBD1. V gave up 6 bases and J gave up 6 bases; unmatched junction bases: 11. This CDR3 is 15 amino acids long. Germline V gene data show CDR1 as MNHEY and CDR2 as SVGAGI. CDR3 nucleotide sequence: TGTGCCAGCAGAAGACCAGAGAACAGGGGCAATGAGCAGTTCTTC. Translated, it gives CASRRPENRGNEQFF.

J is TRBJ2-4 and V is TRBV11-2; TRBD1 matches at 8 bases. Looked up from germline, CDR1 is SGHAT and CDR2 is FQNNGV. With 0 bases clipped from V and 0 bases from J, the junction kept 7 bases outside the gene matches. The CDR3 extends over 18 amino acids. The CDR3 bases are TGTGCCAGCAGCTTAGATGACAGGGGTTCCATAGCCAAAAACATTCAGTACTTC. Translated: CASSLDDRGSIAKNIQYF.

The chain couples TRBV7-2 to TRBJ2-7; 7 bases are a match to TRBD2. V was clipped by 6 bases and J by 2 bases; unmatched bases: 10. Germline V gives CDR1 SGHTA, CDR2 FQGNSA. The CDR3 has 15 residues. The CDR3 protein is CASSFRGGGPYEQYF. Here the CDR3 DNA reads TGTGCCAGCAGTTTCCGTGGCGGGGGTCCCTACGAGCAGTACTTC. Based on the CDR3 plus reference TRBV7-2 and TRBJ2-7, the full variable domain is GAGVSQSPSNKVTEKGKDVELRCDPISGHTALYWYRQSLGQGLEFLIYFQGNSAPDKSGLPSDRFSAERTGGSVSTLTIQRTQQEDSAVYLCASSFRGGGPYEQYFGPGTRLTVT.

V and J are TRBV5-1 and TRBJ1-1; TRBD1 might be the D (5 bases). Per germline, CDR1 SGHRS and CDR2 YFSETQ. V was clipped by 6 bases and J by 1 base, with 16 bases between them. The CDR3 covers 15 residues. The CDR3 loop reads CASTPGGSGNTEAFF. In DNA, the CDR3 is TGCGCCAGCACCCCCGGGGGGTCAGGGAACACTGAAGCTTTCTTT.

The rearrangement joins TRBV5-4 to TRBJ2-3, with D perhaps matching TRBD1 (6 bases). This CDR3 is built from 15 residues. Germline V gives CDR1 SGHNT, CDR2 YYREEE (reference sequence). V was clipped by 3 bases and J by 2 bases, with 13 bases between them. The chain's CDR3 is CASSSQRGITDTQYF. CDR3 nucleotide sequence: TGTGCCAGCAGCTCACAGAGGGGGATCACAGATACGCAGTATTTT.

The rearrangement links TRBV7-2 to TRBJ1-3, with D possibly TRBD1 on 6 matching bases. Germline assignment: CDR1 SGHTA and CDR2 FQGNSA. The CDR3 covers 17 residues. V was cut by 1 base and J by 0 bases, with 13 bases left in between. The CDR3 is CASSLVWGHLSGNTIYF. CDR3 in DNA: TGTGCCAGCAGCTTAGTCTGGGGACACCTCTCTGGAAACACCATATATTTT.

This clone has a single count. The chain combines TRBV5-1 with TRBJ2-5; 9 nucleotides line up with TRBD1. CDR1 and CDR2 from the germline V gene are SGHRS and YFSETQ. This CDR3 is 12 amino acids long. The trim removed 7 bases at V and 5 bases at J, leaving 3 bases unmatched. The DNA of the CDR3 is TGCGCCAGCGCGGACAGGGGCGAGACCCAGTACTTC. Translating gives CASADRGETQYF.

The chain combines TRBV20-1 with TRBJ2-7; the D is unclear. This CDR3 is built from 10 residues. Germline-derived CDR1 and CDR2 are DFQATT and SNEGSKA (reference sequence). V was pared by 3 bases and J by 4 bases, with 4 bases between. The CDR3 reads CSASGYEQYF. The DNA of the CDR3 is TGCAGTGCTAGCGGGTACGAGCAGTACTTC.

The V call is TRBV11-2, the J call TRBJ2-7; TRBD1 agrees at 8 bases. The V gene's germline CDR1 is SGHAT and CDR2 FQNNGV. V lost 6 bases to trimming and J lost 4 bases; unmatched junction nucleotides: 2. This CDR3 contains 12 residues. The CDR3 DNA reads as TGTGCCAGCAGTCGACAGGGGTACGAGCAGTACTTC. Translation gives CASSRQGYEQYF.

This chain joins TRBV19 and TRBJ2-3; 8 bases map to TRBD1. CDR1 and CDR2 from the germline V gene are LNHDA and SQIVND (reference sequence). Unmatched junction bases numbered 2, after V lost 3 bases and J lost 0 bases. The CDR3 runs to 15 residues. CDR3 DNA sequence: TGTGCCAGTAGTATGGGACAGGTGAGCACAGATACGCAGTATTTT. Its protein product is CASSMGQVSTDTQYF.

The chain links TRBV19 to TRBJ1-3; D possibly corresponds to TRBD1 (6 bases). In germline, CDR1 is LNHDA, CDR2 SQIVND (reference sequence). The V end lost 5 bases, the J end lost 3 bases, and 14 bases lay between the germline ends. The CDR3 loop spans 15 amino acids. The chain's CDR3 is CASSPAGVHGNTIYF. CDR3 sequence (DNA): TGTGCCAGTAGTCCCGCAGGGGTTCATGGAAACACCATATATTTT.

The chain carries TRBV25-1 and TRBJ2-7; 13 bases are a match to TRBD2. CDR1 and CDR2 (germline): MGHDK, SYGVNS. CDR3 size: 16 residues. V trimming: 10 bases; J trimming: 2 bases; junction bases outside the gene matches: 11. CDR3 nucleotides: TGTGCCACCCAACTTGCCGGGACTAGCGGGGCCTACGAGCAGTACTTC. Amino acids: CATQLAGTSGAYEQYF.

This rearrangement joins TRBV9 to TRBJ2-7, with TRBD2 as a possible D gene (6 bases). Trimming took off 2 bases at V and 3 bases at J, with 12 bases between the two ends. CDR1 is SGDLS and CDR2 is YYNGEE in the germline V gene. The CDR3 extends over 14 amino acids. The CDR3 is CASSVGGAVYEQYF. In DNA form, the CDR3 reads TGTGCCAGCAGCGTCGGGGGAGCGGTCTACGAGCAGTACTTC.

This clone has more than one count but fewer than ten. The chain joins TRBV6-5 to TRBJ2-7, with D possibly TRBD1 on 5 matching bases. Germline-derived CDR1 and CDR2 are MNHEY and SVGAGI. CDR3 size: 13 residues. Trimming removed 5 bases from V and 3 bases from J, with 11 bases in between. The CDR3 DNA reads as TGTGCCAGCAGTCAAAACCAGGGCTACGAGCAGTACTTC. Translation: CASSQNQGYEQYF.

The chain recombines TRBV7-2 with TRBJ1-1, with 9 nucleotides matching TRBD1. The CDR3 spans 18 residues. Germline CDR1 SGHTA, CDR2 FQGNSA. V shed 5 bases, J shed 5 bases, and the junction held 18 bases outside the gene matches. The CDR3 DNA reads TGTGCCAGCAGCCCGCGAAATCGGGACAGGGCCGTTGAGACTGAAGCTTTCTTT. The encoded protein is CASSPRNRDRAVETEAFF.

The chain links TRBV18 to TRBJ2-1; 9 bases are a match to TRBD2. V lost 4 bases and J lost 9; bases outside the gene matches: 7. Germline CDR1 is KGHSH and CDR2 is LQKENI. The CDR3 is 14 residues long. This chain's CDR3 is CASSRGGGAVEQFF. The CDR3 nucleotides are TGTGCCAGCTCACGTGGCGGGGGGGCCGTTGAGCAGTTCTTC.

This clone appeared once. The CDR3 loop reads CASSLDGGNNQPQHF. The DNA of the CDR3 is TGCGCCAGCAGCTTGGATGGAGGAAACAATCAGCCCCAGCATTTT. This chain uses TRBV5-1 with TRBJ1-5, with unresolved D. CDR1 and CDR2 from the germline V gene are SGHRS and YFSETQ. The CDR3 runs to 15 residues. Trimming removed 0 bases at V and 3 bases at J, with 10 bases between.

The chain has TRBV13 and TRBJ1-1; TRBD1 agrees at 10 bases. The CDR3 covers 14 residues. The junction had 12 bases not matched to a gene; V was cut back by 6 bases and J by 11 bases. Germline V gene lookup returns CDR1 PRHDT and CDR2 FYEKMQ (reference sequence). The chain's CDR3 is CASSNRQGAWNAFF. The CDR3 DNA reads TGTGCCAGCAGTAATAGACAGGGGGCATGGAATGCTTTCTTT.

V usage is TRBV5-5 and J usage is TRBJ2-7, with TRBD1 matching over 8 bases. Losses at the gene ends were 3 bases for V and 2 bases for J; bases not matched to a gene: 7. This CDR3 has 15 amino acids. Germline loops: CDR1 SGHKS, CDR2 YYEKEE (reference sequence). CDR3 sequence: CASSWSGTGTYEQYF. In DNA form, the CDR3 reads TGTGCCAGCAGCTGGAGTGGGACAGGAACCTACGAGCAGTACTTC. The full variable domain, rest sourced from reference TRBV5-5 and TRBJ2-7, is DAGVTQSPTHLIKTRGQQVTLRCSPISGHKSVSWYQQVLGQGPQFIFQYYEKEERGRGNFPDRFSARQFPNYSSELNVNALLLGDSALYLCASSWSGTGTYEQYFGPGTRLTVT.